This TCR beta chain was sequenced during a study of T-cell reconstitution after alpha-beta-depleted transplantation in children. Germline CDR1 SQVTM, CDR2 ANQGSEA. This CDR3 region has 15 residues. The ends lost 0 bases at V and 15 bases at J; junction bases unmatched: 10. Regarding this clonotype: The antigen is undetermined.

Whole-study results and caveats: High day-60 TCRbeta diversity in some patients came from surviving recipient T cells and thymic progenitors. At around two months after transplant, the alpha-beta T cells were reportedly derived from several hundred expanded clones that came from non-depleted graft cells. When one year had passed after transplant, most T-cell counts and diversity came from newly produced T cells.

The authors prepared the TCRbeta library with unique molecular identifiers. Via MiXCR, TCRdb re-called the PCR reads, giving one row per CDR3 protein. The sample gives 350,000 to 500,000 distinct CDR3 sequences, around two fifths of which show up once; roughly a quarter is in the top ten. The sequence was collected from a girl aged 2-9 years with aplastic anemia, due to receive a stem cell transplant. This chain uses TRBV29-1 with TRBJ2-1; 14 nucleotides match TRBD2. Sequencing used PBMCs, obtained before TCRalphabeta/CD19-depleted stem cell transplant. CDR3 in amino acids: CSVEENGTSGGSRFF. The CDR3 region has the DNA TGCAGCGTTGAAGAGAATGGGACTAGCGGGGGTTCCAGGTTCTTC.